This record covers a single T cell receptor (beta chain). The antigen is not known. Expressed TCRB transcripts got sequenced, as all isolated RNA was reverse transcribed. TCRdb's copy holds only in-frame clones and misses some; the assay was immunoSEQ multiplex PCR. The sample has roughly 160,000 clones; roughly 7.1% are singletons. The sample belongs to a study of beta chain features in type 1 diabetes. The study, taken as a whole, reports: Comparison showed that naive, central memory and Treg TCRB repertoires appeared more similar among patients than among healthy donors. Any HLA effect on TCRB rearrangement was left unresolved by small sub-analyses. All four CD4+ subsets of Type 1 diabetes patients contained TCRB CDR3s that were moderately but significantly shorter.

A single heparinised draw of approximately 110 mL on average was taken per donor. The authors sorted CD4+ naive, central memory, regulatory and stem cell-like memory cells via CD45RO/CCR7/CD25/CD127/CD95/CD27. The germline CDR1 and CDR2 sequences are SGHDT and YYEEEE. V lost 0 bases to trimming and J lost 12 bases; unmatched junction nucleotides: 12. The CDR3 runs to 16 residues. This TCR was sampled from a middle-aged woman with type 1 diabetes. Sequences were obtained from central memory CD4+ T cells from blood. The V call is TRBV5-6, the J call TRBJ2-1; 10 positions agree with TRBD2. In DNA, the CDR3 is TGTGCCAGCAGCTTGGGGCTAGCGGGAGACCTCAGGGGGCAGTTCTTC. Its translation: CASSLGLAGDLRGQFF.